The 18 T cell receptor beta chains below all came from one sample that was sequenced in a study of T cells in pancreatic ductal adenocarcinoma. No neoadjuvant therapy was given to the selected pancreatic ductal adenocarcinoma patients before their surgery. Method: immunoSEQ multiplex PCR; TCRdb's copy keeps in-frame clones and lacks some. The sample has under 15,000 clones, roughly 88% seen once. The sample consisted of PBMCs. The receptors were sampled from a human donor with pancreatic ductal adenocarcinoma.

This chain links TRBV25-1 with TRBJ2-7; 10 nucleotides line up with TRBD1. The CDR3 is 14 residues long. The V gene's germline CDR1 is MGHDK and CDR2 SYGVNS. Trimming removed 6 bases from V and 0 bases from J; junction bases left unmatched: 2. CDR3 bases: TGTGCCAGCAGAGACAGGGGGCTCTCCTACGAGCAGTACTTC. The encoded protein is CASRDRGLSYEQYF.

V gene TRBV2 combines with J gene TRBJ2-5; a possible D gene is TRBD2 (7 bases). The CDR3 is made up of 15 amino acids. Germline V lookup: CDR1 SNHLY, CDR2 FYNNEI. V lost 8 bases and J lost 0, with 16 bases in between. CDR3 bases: TGTGCCAGCTCTGAAGGGAGGGGGGACCAAGAGACCCAGTACTTC. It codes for CASSEGRGDQETQYF.

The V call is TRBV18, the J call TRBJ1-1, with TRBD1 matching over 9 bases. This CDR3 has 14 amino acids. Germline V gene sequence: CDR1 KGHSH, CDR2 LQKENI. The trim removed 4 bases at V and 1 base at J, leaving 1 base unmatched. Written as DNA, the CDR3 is TGTGCCAGCTCACGGGACAGGGCGAACACTGAAGCTTTCTTT. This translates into CASSRDRANTEAFF.

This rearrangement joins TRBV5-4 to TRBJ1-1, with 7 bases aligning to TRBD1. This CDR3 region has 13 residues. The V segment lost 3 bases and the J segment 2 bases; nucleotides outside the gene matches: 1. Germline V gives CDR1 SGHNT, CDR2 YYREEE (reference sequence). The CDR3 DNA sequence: TGTGCCAGCAGCTACAGGGGTAACACTGAAGCTTTCTTT. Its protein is CASSYRGNTEAFF.

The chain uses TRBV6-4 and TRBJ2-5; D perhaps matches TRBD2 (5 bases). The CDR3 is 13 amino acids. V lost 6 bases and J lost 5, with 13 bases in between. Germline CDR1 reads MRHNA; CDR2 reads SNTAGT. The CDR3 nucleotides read TGTGCCAGCAGGATAGGACTTGGGGAGACCCAGTACTTC. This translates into CASRIGLGETQYF.

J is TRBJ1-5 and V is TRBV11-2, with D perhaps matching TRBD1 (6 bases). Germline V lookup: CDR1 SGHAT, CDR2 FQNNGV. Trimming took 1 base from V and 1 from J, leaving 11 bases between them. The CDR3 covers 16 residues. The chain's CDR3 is CASSLVGQGSNQPQHF. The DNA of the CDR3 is TGTGCCAGCAGCTTAGTCGGTCAGGGGAGCAATCAGCCCCAGCATTTT.

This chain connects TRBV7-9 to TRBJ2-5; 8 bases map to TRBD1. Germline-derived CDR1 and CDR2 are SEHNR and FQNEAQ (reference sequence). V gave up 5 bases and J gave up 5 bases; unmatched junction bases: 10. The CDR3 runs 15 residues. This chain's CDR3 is CASSVGDRLGETQYF. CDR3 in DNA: TGTGCCAGCAGCGTTGGGGACAGGCTCGGGGAGACCCAGTACTTC. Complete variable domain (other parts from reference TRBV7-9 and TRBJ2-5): DTGVSQNPRHKITKRGQNVTFRCDPISEHNRLYWYRQTLGQGPEFLTYFQNEAQLEKSRLLSDRFSAERPKGSFSTLEIQRTEQGDSAMYLCASSVGDRLGETQYFGPGTRLLVL.

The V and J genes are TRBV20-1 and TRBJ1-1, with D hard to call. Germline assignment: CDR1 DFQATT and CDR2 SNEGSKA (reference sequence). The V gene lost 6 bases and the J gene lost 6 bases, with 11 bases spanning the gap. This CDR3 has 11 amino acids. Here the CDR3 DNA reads TGCAGTGCCGGACTTCAATCTGAAGCTTTCTTT. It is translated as CSAGLQSEAFF.

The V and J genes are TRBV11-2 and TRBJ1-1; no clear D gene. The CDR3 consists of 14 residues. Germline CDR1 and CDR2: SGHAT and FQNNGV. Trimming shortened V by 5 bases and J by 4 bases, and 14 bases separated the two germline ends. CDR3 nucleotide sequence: TGTGCCAGCAGCCCCCGCGGTGGAGTCACTGAAGCTTTCTTT. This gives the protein CASSPRGGVTEAFF. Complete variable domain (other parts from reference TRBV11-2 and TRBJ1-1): EAGVAQSPRYKIIEKRQSVAFWCNPISGHATLYWYQQILGQGPKLLIQFQNNGVVDDSQLPKDRFSAERLKGVDSTLKIQPAKLEDSAVYLCASSPRGGVTEAFFGQGTRLTVV.

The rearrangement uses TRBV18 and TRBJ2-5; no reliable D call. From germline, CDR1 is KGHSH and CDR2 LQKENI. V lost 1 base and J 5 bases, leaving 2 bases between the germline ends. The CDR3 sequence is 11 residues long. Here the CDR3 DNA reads TGTGCCAGCTCACCACAGGAGACCCAGTACTTC. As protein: CASSPQETQYF. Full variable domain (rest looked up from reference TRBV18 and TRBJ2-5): NAGVMQNPRHLVRRRGQEARLRCSPMKGHSHVYWYRQLPEEGLKFMVYLQKENIIDESGMPKERFSAEFPKEGPSILRIQQVVRGDSAAYFCASSPQETQYFGPGTRLLVL.

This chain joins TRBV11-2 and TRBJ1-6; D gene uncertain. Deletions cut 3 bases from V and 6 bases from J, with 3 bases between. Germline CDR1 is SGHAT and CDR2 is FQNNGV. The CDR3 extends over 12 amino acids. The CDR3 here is CASSFLNSPLHF. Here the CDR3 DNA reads TGTGCCAGCAGCTTCCTTAATTCACCCCTCCACTTT.

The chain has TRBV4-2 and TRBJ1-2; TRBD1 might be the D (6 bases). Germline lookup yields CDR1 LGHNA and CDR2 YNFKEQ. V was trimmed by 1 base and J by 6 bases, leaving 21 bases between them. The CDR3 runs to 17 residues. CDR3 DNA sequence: TGTGCCAGCAGCCAAGTCTCCGGGACACAGGGTAGTGATGGCTACACCTTC. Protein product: CASSQVSGTQGSDGYTF.

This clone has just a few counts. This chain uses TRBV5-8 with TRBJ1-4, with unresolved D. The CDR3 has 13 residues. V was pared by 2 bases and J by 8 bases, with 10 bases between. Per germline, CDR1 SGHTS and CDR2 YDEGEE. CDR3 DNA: TGTGCCAGCAGCTTAGTCCACGACGAAAAACTGTTTTTT. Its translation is CASSLVHDEKLFF.

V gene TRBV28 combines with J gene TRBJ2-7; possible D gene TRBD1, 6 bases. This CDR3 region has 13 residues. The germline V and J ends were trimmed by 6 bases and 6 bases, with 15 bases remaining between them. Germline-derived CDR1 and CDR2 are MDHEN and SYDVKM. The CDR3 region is CASSFNRVGEQYF. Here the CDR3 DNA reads TGTGCCAGCAGCTTTAACAGGGTTGGCGAGCAGTACTTC. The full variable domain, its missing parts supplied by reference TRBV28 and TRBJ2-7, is DVKVTQSSRYLVKRTGEKVFLECVQDMDHENMFWYRQDPGLGLRLIYFSYDVKMKEKGDIPEGYSVSREKKERFSLILESASTNQTSMYLCASSFNRVGEQYFGPGTRLTVT.

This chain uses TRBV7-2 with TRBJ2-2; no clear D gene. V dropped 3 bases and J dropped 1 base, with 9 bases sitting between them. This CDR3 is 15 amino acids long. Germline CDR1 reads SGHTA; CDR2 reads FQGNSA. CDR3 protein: CASSLVAMNTGELFF. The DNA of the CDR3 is TGTGCCAGCAGCTTGGTAGCCATGAACACCGGGGAGCTGTTTTTT.

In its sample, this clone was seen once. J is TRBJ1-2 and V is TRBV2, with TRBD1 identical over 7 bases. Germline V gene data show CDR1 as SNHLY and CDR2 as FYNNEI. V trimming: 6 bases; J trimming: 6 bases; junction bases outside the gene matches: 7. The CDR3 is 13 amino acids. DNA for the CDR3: TGTGCCAGCAGAGCCGGGACAGTAGATGGCTACACCTTC. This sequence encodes CASRAGTVDGYTF.

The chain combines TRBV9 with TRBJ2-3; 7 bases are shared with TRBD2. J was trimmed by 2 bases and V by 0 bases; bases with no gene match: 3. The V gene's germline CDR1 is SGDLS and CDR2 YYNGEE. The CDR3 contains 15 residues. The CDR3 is CASSVGGLYTDTQYF. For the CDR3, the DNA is TGTGCCAGCAGCGTAGGGGGACTATACACAGATACGCAGTATTTT.

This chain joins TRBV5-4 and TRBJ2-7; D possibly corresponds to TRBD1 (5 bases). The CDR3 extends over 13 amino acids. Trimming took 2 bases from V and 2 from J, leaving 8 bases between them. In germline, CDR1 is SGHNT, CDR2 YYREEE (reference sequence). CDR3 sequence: CASSFAGTYEQYF. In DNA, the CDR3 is TGTGCCAGCAGCTTTGCAGGGACCTACGAGCAGTACTTC.